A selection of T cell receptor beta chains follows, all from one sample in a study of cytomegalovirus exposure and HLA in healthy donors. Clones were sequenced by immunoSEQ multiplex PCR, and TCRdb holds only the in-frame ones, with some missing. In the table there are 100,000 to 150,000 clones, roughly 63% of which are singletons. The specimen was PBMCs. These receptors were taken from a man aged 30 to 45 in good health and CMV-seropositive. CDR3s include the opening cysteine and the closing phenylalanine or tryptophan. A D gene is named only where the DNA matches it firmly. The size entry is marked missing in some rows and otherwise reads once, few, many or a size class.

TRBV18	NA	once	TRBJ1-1	TGTGCCAGCTCACCTCTGGGGGCGGATACTGAAGCTTTCTTT	CASSPLGADTEAFF
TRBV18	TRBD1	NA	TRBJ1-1	TGTGCCAGCTCACCACGACAGGGGGATACCGCTGAAGCTTTCTTT	CASSPRQGDTAEAFF
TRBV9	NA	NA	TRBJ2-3	TGTGCCAGCAGCGCCGGGGAAGATACGCAGTATTTT	CASSAGEDTQYF
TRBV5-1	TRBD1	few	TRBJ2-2	TGCGCCAGCAGCCACAGGGGGCGCCCCACCGGGGAGCTGTTTTTT	CASSHRGRPTGELFF
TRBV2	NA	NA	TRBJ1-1	TGTGCCAGCAGTAGGCAGGCTGGGCACACTGAAGCTTTCTTT	CASSRQAGHTEAFF
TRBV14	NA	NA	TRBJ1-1	TGTGCCAGCAGCCAAGGCGCCAAATCGCTGAACACTGAAGCTTTCTTT	CASSQGAKSLNTEAFF
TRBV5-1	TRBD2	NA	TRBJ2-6	TGCGCCAGCAGCCGGGGGGTCTCTGGGGCCAACGTCCTGACTTTC	CASSRGVSGANVLTF
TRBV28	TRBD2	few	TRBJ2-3	TGTGCCAGCAGTTCCCCCGCGGGAGCGGAAGATACGCAGTATTTT	CASSSPAGAEDTQYF
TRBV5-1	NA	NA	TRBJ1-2	TGCGCCAGCAGCTCTCGGGGGTGGTCTGCTCGAGGCTACACCTTC	CASSSRGWSARGYTF
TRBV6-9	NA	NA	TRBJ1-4	TGTGCCAGCAGTTATCCCACCCACCGGGAATTCGGAGCTCAAAATGAAAAACTGTTTTTT	CASSYPTHREFGAQNEKLFF
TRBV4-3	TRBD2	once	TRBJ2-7	TGCGCCAGCAGCCGACTCCCTAGCGGAACCTACGAGCAGTACTTC	CASSRLPSGTYEQYF
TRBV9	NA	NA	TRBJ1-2	TGTGCCAGCAGCCCAGGGGTCTATGGCTACACCTTC	CASSPGVYGYTF
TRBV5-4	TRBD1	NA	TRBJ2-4	TGTGCCAGCAGCCCCGGGACAGGGGATCAGTACTTC	CASSPGTGDQYF
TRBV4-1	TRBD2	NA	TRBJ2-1	TGCGCCAGCAGCCAAGATATGAGGCTAGCGGAATACAATGAGCAGTTCTTC	CASSQDMRLAEYNEQFF
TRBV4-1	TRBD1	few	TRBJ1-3	TGCGCCAGCAGCCAAGCGTCAGGACAGGGCTTCCCCAAGGCTGGAAACACCATATATTTT	CASSQASGQGFPKAGNTIYF
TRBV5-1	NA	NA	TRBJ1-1	TGCGCCAGCAGCACAGAATCAAGAAATCCTATGAACACTGAAGCTTTCTTT	CASSTESRNPMNTEAFF
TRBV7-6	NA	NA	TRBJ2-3	TGTGCCAGCAGCCCCAGACCTAGCGCAGATACGCAGTATTTT	CASSPRPSADTQYF
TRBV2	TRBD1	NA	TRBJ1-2	TGTGCCAGCAGTGGAGATGACAGGGGGCTTGGCTACACCTTC	CASSGDDRGLGYTF
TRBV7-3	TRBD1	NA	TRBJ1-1	TGTGCCAGCAGCTTAAGCGAGTCGGGACAGAAGAACACTGAAGCTTTCTTT	CASSLSESGQKNTEAFF
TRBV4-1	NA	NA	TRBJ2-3	TGCGCCAGCAGCCAAGGCAGGGTTGGTCCAGATACGCAGTATTTT	CASSQGRVGPDTQYF
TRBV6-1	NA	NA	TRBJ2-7	TGTGCCAGCAGTTATAGTAGTGAGCAACACGAGCAGTACTTC	CASSYSSEQHEQYF
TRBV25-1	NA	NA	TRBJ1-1	TGTGCCAGCAGTGGAGGGGGATGGACTGCAGCTTTCTTT	CASSGGGWTAAFF
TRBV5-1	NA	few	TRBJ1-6	TGCGCCAGCAGCTTGGATCGGGTGGGGGGTAATTCACCCCTCCACTTT	CASSLDRVGGNSPLHF
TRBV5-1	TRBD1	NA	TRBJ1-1	TGCGCCAGCAGCTTGGTGGGGACAGGGACTTTGAACACTGAAGCTTTCTTT	CASSLVGTGTLNTEAFF
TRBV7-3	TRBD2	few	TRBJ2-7	TGTGCCAGCAGCCCGGGGGGGGGCTACGAGCAGTACTTC	CASSPGGGYEQYF
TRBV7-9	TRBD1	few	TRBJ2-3	TGTGCCAGCATGACAGGGGGTAACACAGATACGCAGTATTTT	CASMTGGNTDTQYF
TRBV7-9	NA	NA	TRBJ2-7	TGTGCCAGCAGCCGATTCAGCCAGGCAGGTTCCTACGAGCAGTACTTC	CASSRFSQAGSYEQYF
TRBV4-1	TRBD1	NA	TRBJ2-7	TGCGCCAGCAGCCAAGATGGCAGGGGGCAGAGCGAGCAGTACTTC	CASSQDGRGQSEQYF
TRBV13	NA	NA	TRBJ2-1	TGTGCCAGCAGCTTAGGACCCGCGGGAAGGTACAATGAGCGGTTCTTC	CASSLGPAGRYNERFF
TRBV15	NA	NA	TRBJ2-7	TGTGCCACCAGCAGAGGGGAAAGGCTAGCCGTCGGCGAGCAGTACTTC	CATSRGERLAVGEQYF
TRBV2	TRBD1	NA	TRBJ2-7	TGTGCCAGCAGACGGGACAGCTCCTACGAGCAGTACTTC	CASRRDSSYEQYF
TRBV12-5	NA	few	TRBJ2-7	TGTGCTAGTGCTTTGGACTGGAGATCGTACGAGCAGTACTTC	CASALDWRSYEQYF
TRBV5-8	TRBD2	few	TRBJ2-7	TGTGCCAGCAGCTTGGAGCTAGCGGGGTCCTACGAGCAGTACTTC	CASSLELAGSYEQYF
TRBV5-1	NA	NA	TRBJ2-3	TGCGCCAGCAGCCCCACTGGTACAGATACGCAGTATTTT	CASSPTGTDTQYF
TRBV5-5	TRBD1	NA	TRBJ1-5	TGTGCCAGCAGCTCACAGGGGGGCAATCAGCCCCAGCATTTT	CASSSQGGNQPQHF
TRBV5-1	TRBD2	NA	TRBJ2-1	TGCGCCAGCAGCCTCGCTAGCGGGAGGTTTAGCTACAATGAGCAGTTCTTC	CASSLASGRFSYNEQFF
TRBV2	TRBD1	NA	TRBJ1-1	TGTGCCAGCATCGCGACAGGGCGGAACACTGAAGCTTTCTTT	CASIATGRNTEAFF
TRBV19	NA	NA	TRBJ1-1	TGTGCCAGTAGTATGTGGGGAGACACTGAAGCTTTCTTT	CASSMWGDTEAFF
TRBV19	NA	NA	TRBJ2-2	TGTGCCAGTAGCTGGACTACGACCGGGGAGCTGTTTTTT	CASSWTTTGELFF
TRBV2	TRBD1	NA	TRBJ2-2	TGTGCCAGCAGTCGGACAGGGGGCACCGGGGAGCTGTTTTTT	CASSRTGGTGELFF
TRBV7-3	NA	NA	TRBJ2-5	TGTGCCAGCAGCCCCCCCGGGAGAAGAGGCGGAGAGACCCAGTACTTC	CASSPPGRRGGETQYF
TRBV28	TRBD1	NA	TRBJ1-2	TGTGCCAGCAGTTTGACAGGGGGCTATGGCTACACCTTC	CASSLTGGYGYTF
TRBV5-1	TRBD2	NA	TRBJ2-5	TGCGCCAGCAGCTTGTCACACGGGACTAGCGGGGCGGGAGAGACCCAGTACTTC	CASSLSHGTSGAGETQYF
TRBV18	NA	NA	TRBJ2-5	TGTGCCAGCTCACCGACCAAGGGGGTCGAGACCCAGTACTTC	CASSPTKGVETQYF
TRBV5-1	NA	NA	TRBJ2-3	TGCGCCAGCAGCTTCGGCACAGATACGCAGTATTTT	CASSFGTDTQYF
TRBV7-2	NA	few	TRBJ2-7	TGTGCCAGCAGCTTGAAGCCCCGAACCCAGTACTTC	CASSLKPRTQYF
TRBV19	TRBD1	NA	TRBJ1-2	TGTGCCAGTAGTAGTCCCCGGGACAGCTATGGCTACACCTTC	CASSSPRDSYGYTF
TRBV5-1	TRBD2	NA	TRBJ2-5	TGCGCCAGCAGCTTGGGGGGGGGTGAGACCCAGTACTTC	CASSLGGGETQYF
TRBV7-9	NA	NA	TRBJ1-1	TGTGCCAGCAGCTCCAACGCCGGGACACAGAACACTGAAGCTTCCTTT	CASSSNAGTQNTEASF
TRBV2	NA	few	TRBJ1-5	TGTGCCAGCAGTGGGGAGGGAAGGAATCAGCCCCAGCATTTT	CASSGEGRNQPQHF